These T cell receptor beta chains were read from a single sample in a study of blood T cell repertoires in COVID-19. Sequencing was performed with immunoSEQ multiplex PCR; in TCRdb, only in-frame clones are kept and a portion is missing. The sample records roughly 140,000 clones, 84% being singletons. The sequenced sample consisted of peripheral blood. Receptors originate from a human donor in a cohort sampled during active COVID-19. Both conserved end residues are part of each CDR3. D genes are given only for firm matches. Clone size is given for some rows only: seen once, a few or many times, or a class if the clone is expanded.

>-|-|TRBJ2-6|16|TRBV5-4
CASSSRAGAGANVLTF
TGTGCCAGCAGCTCCCGGGCAGGGGCGGGGGCCAACGTCCTGACTTTC
>TRBD1|-|TRBJ1-1|15|TRBV2
CASRRDRGYGTEAFF
TGTGCCAGCCGCCGGGACAGGGGGTATGGCACTGAAGCTTTCTTT
>-|-|TRBJ2-2|14|TRBV5-4
CASSLESGTGELFF
TGTGCCAGCAGCTTGGAATCCGGGACCGGGGAGCTGTTTTTT
>-|-|TRBJ2-3|16|TRBV20-1
CSASRPRGGTTDTQYF
TGCAGTGCTAGTCGCCCGCGAGGGGGTACCACAGATACGCAGTATTTT
>-|-|TRBJ1-6|16|TRBV14
CASSRSTGVYNSPLHF
TGTGCCAGCAGCCGTTCGACGGGGGTCTATAATTCACCCCTCCACTTT
>-|-|TRBJ2-5|15|TRBV18
CASSPPSLYQETQYF
TGTGCCAGCTCACCACCTAGCTTGTATCAAGAGACCCAGTACTTC
>-|-|TRBJ1-6|13|TRBV6-5
CASSGLNNSPLHF
TGTGCCAGCAGCGGACTCAATAATTCACCCCTCCACTTT
>-|-|TRBJ1-2|14|TRBV5-8
CASSLVEQSYGYTF
TGTGCCAGCAGCTTGGTGGAACAGAGCTATGGCTACACCTTC
>TRBD2|-|TRBJ2-5|15|TRBV5-1
CASSPPVAGRETQYF
TGCGCCAGCAGCCCACCAGTAGCGGGGAGGGAGACCCAGTACTTC
>-|-|TRBJ1-3|16|TRBV9
CASSATGGSSGNTIYF
TGTGCCAGCAGCGCCACGGGTGGGAGCTCTGGAAACACCATATATTTT
>TRBD1|-|TRBJ1-6|15|TRBV7-9
CASSLGDRGNSPLHF
TGTGCCAGCAGCTTAGGCGACAGGGGCAATTCACCCCTCCACTTT
>TRBD2|few|TRBJ2-7|17|TRBV27
CASSPVAGTSGTYEQYF
TGTGCCAGCAGTCCGGTCGCCGGGACTAGCGGTACCTACGAGCAGTACTTC
>TRBD2|once|TRBJ2-1|17|TRBV7-2
CASSLGTGTSGANEQFF
TGTGCCAGCAGCTTAGGGACCGGGACTAGCGGGGCAAATGAGCAGTTCTTC
>-|-|TRBJ2-3|16|TRBV5-1
CASSLRGGRVTDTQYF
TGCGCCAGCAGCTTGAGGGGGGGCCGGGTCACAGATACGCAGTATTTT
>-|-|TRBJ2-3|14|TRBV7-3
CASSQGLSTDTQYF
TGTGCCAGCAGCCAGGGACTTTCCACAGATACGCAGTATTTT
>TRBD2|-|TRBJ2-1|16|TRBV5-6
CASSWGLAGANNEQFF
TGTGCCAGCAGCTGGGGACTAGCGGGGGCCAACAATGAGCAGTTCTTC
>TRBD1|few|TRBJ2-2|14|TRBV7-2
CASSLVQGNGELFF
TGTGCCAGCAGCCTCGTACAGGGGAACGGGGAGCTGTTTTTT
>-|-|TRBJ1-3|15|TRBV4-3
CASSQVAGAGNTIYF
TGCGCCAGCAGCCAAGTGGCCGGGGCTGGAAACACCATATATTTT
>-|once|TRBJ2-1|16|TRBV25-1
CASSEFGRGNYNEQFF
TGTGCCAGCAGTGAATTTGGGCGGGGTAACTACAATGAGCAGTTCTTC
>TRBD1|-|TRBJ2-4|15|TRBV2
CASSVGQVAKNIQYF
TGTGCCAGCAGTGTAGGACAGGTAGCCAAAAACATTCAGTACTTC
>TRBD1|-|TRBJ1-3|18|TRBV9
CASSVTGGLIGSGNTIYF
TGTGCCAGCAGCGTTACAGGGGGCCTAATCGGCTCTGGAAACACCATATATTTT
>-|-|TRBJ2-5|14|TRBV12-5
CASGFRGLGETQYF
TGTGCTAGTGGTTTTAGGGGATTGGGAGAGACCCAGTACTTC
>-|-|TRBJ2-5|14|TRBV3-1/TRBV3-2
CASSRATGHATQYF
TGTGCCAGCAGCCGCGCCACAGGGCATGCGACCCAGTACTTC
>-|once|TRBJ2-4|16|TRBV4-1
CASSQDQGGGADIQYF
TGCGCCAGCAGCCAAGATCAGGGGGGCGGTGCGGACATTCAGTACTTC
>TRBD2|-|TRBJ2-3|14|TRBV7-9
CASSLLAGAGAQYF
TGTGCCAGCAGCTTACTAGCGGGGGCGGGGGCGCAGTATTTT
>-|-|TRBJ1-3|14|TRBV6-5
CASGLGGSGNTIYF
TGTGCCAGCGGTCTTGGGGGGTCTGGAAACACCATATATTTT
>-|-|TRBJ1-5|14|TRBV18
CASSSSAGNQPQHF
TGTGCCAGCTCATCTTCCGCGGGCAATCAGCCCCAGCATTTT
>TRBD2|-|TRBJ2-5|15|TRBV6-5
CASGRGSGVQETQYF
TGTGCCAGCGGGAGGGGAAGCGGGGTTCAAGAGACCCAGTACTTC
>-|-|TRBJ1-1|14|TRBV7-2
CASSQWGGTAEAFF
TGTGCCAGCAGCCAATGGGGAGGCACGGCTGAAGCTTTCTTT
>-|-|TRBJ1-5|13|TRBV5-4
CASSLAGEQPQHF
TGTGCCAGCAGCTTGGCGGGAGAACAGCCCCAGCATTTT
>-|-|TRBJ2-2|15|TRBV10-3
CAISLLTPDSGELFF
TGTGCCATCAGCCTATTGACCCCGGACTCCGGGGAGCTGTTTTTT
>-|-|TRBJ2-3|15|TRBV7-6
CASSLAGQPTDTQYF
TGTGCCAGCAGCTTAGCGGGGCAGCCCACAGATACGCAGTATTTT
>TRBD2|-|TRBJ2-5|15|TRBV5-3
CARSFGTSLVETQYF
TGTGCCAGAAGCTTCGGGACTAGTCTTGTAGAGACCCAGTACTTC
>-|-|TRBJ1-5|15|TRBV19
CASSIQGPSNQPQHF
TGTGCCAGTAGTATACAGGGCCCTAGCAATCAGCCCCAGCATTTT
>-|few|TRBJ1-1|14|TRBV16
CASSLRGRDGEAFF
TGTGCCAGCAGCCTTCGAGGGAGGGACGGTGAAGCTTTCTTT
>TRBD1|few|TRBJ2-2|14|TRBV5-1
CASSEGQGAGELFF
TGCGCCAGCAGCGAAGGACAGGGGGCCGGGGAGCTGTTTTTT
>-|-|TRBJ1-2|15|TRBV28
CASRPQTQGKRGYTF
TGTGCCAGCAGACCACAAACTCAGGGGAAGAGGGGCTACACCTTC
>TRBD2|-|TRBJ2-1|19|TRBV7-9
CASSLVASGGPSSYNEQFF
TGTGCCAGCAGCTTAGTGGCTAGCGGGGGGCCCAGCTCCTACAATGAGCAGTTCTTC
>TRBD1|once|TRBJ2-2|14|TRBV5-6
CASIRRQGTGELFF
TGTGCCAGCATCCGAAGACAGGGGACCGGGGAGCTGTTTTTT
>TRBD2|-|TRBJ2-3|14|TRBV10-3
CAITTGTSGDTQYF
TGTGCCATCACCACCGGGACTAGCGGAGATACGCAGTATTTT
>-|-|TRBJ2-2|14|TRBV5-1
CASSLGASAGELFF
TGCGCCAGCAGCCTAGGGGCTTCGGCCGGGGAGCTGTTTTTT
>-|-|TRBJ1-2|12|TRBV9
CASSPRQDGYTF
TGTGCCAGCAGCCCCCGACAGGACGGCTACACCTTC
>TRBD2|-|TRBJ2-1|15|TRBV7-2
CASGRAGGKIYEQFF
TGTGCCAGCGGAAGGGCGGGGGGGAAAATCTATGAGCAGTTCTTC
>-|-|TRBJ2-7|12|TRBV12-3/TRBV12-4
CASSLTGYEQYF
TGTGCCAGCAGCCTAACAGGGTACGAGCAGTACTTC
>-|-|TRBJ1-1|13|TRBV7-3
CASSIYMNTEAFF
TGTGCCAGCAGCATATATATGAACACTGAAGCTTTCTTT